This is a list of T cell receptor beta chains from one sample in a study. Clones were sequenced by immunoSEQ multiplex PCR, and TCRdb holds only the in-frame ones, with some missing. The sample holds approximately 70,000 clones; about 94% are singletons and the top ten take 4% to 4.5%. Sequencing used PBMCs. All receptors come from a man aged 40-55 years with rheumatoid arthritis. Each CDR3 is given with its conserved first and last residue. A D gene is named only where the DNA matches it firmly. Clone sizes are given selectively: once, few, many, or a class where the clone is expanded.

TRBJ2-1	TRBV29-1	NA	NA	TGCAGCGTTTGGGCGGGAATAGGATACAACAATGAGCAGTTCTTC	CSVWAGIGYNNEQFF
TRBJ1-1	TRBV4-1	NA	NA	TGCGCCAGCAGCCAAGTTGTAGGGCGCGATGAAGCTTTCTTT	CASSQVVGRDEAFF
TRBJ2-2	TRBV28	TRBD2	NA	TGTGCCAGCAGTCTGAGCGGGAGGGCAGACACCGGGGAGCTGTTTTTT	CASSLSGRADTGELFF
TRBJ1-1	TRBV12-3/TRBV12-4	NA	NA	TGTGCCAGCGCCCGGGACACGAACACTGAAGCTTTCTTT	CASARDTNTEAFF
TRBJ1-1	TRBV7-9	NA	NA	TGTGCCAGCAGCTTAGGGGAGAACACTGAAGCTTTCTTT	CASSLGENTEAFF
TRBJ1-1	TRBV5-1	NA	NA	TGCGCCAGCAGCTTTAGGACAACCGACACTGAAGCTTTCTTT	CASSFRTTDTEAFF
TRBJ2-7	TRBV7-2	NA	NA	TGTGCCAGCAGCTCGCAACAGGGTTCCGACTACGAGCAGTACTTC	CASSSQQGSDYEQYF
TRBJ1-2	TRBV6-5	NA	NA	TGTGCCAGCAGTTACTCCCCCCTCGGGGGGGACTACGGCTACACCTTC	CASSYSPLGGDYGYTF
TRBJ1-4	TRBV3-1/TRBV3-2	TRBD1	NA	TGTGCCAGCAGCCTTCGGACAGGGGGATATGAAAAACTGTTTTTT	CASSLRTGGYEKLFF
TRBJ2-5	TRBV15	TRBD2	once	TGTGCCACCAGCACAACTAGCGGCCGAGGGACCCAGTACTTC	CATSTTSGRGTQYF
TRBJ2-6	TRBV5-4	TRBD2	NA	TGTGCCAGCAGCCAACTAGCGGGAGCCCGCTCTGGGGCCAACGTCCTGACTTTC	CASSQLAGARSGANVLTF
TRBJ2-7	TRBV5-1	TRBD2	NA	TGCGCCAGCAGGGTAGCGGGGGAACCGAGCTCCTACGAGCAGTACTTC	CASRVAGEPSSYEQYF
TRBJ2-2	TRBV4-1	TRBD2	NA	TGCGCCAGCAGCCCGACTAGCGGGAAATTCACCGGGGAGCTGTTTTTT	CASSPTSGKFTGELFF
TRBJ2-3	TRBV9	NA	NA	TGTGCCAGCAGCGTTCCTAGCGTGGGCACAGATACGCAGTATTTT	CASSVPSVGTDTQYF
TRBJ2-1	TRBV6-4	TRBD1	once	TGTGCCAGCAGCGAAAGGACAGGGGCCGGTGAGCAGTTCTTC	CASSERTGAGEQFF
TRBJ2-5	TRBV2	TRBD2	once	TGTGCCAGCAGTGAACCCACCCTAGCGGGGGACCAAGAGACCCAGTACTTC	CASSEPTLAGDQETQYF
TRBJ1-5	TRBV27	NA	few	TGTGCCAGCAGGCAGGACAGCATGGGGCTAAATCAGCCCCAGCATTTT	CASRQDSMGLNQPQHF
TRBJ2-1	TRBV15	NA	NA	TGTGCCACCAGCAGAGACCAAACCTATGAGCAGTTCTTC	CATSRDQTYEQFF
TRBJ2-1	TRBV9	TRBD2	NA	TGTGCCAGCAGCGTAGGCCCTAGCGGCCAGAGCTCCTACAATGAGCAGTTCTTC	CASSVGPSGQSSYNEQFF
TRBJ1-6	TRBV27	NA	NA	TGTGCCAGCAGCCTACCGGGAAGCTATAATTCACCCCTCCACTTT	CASSLPGSYNSPLHF
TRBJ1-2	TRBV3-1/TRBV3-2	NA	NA	TGTGCCAGCAGTCCTACTGGGAGGGTAGGGAACTATGGCTACACCTTC	CASSPTGRVGNYGYTF
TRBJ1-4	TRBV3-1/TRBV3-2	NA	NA	TGTGCCAGCAGCCAACAGGGTACTAATGAAAAACTGTTTTTT	CASSQQGTNEKLFF
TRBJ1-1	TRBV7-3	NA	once	TGTGCCAGCAGCCCCGAGGACGGGGGCTCGATTGAAGCTTTCTTT	CASSPEDGGSIEAFF
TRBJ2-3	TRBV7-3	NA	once	TGTGCCAGCAGCTCCCCACAGGGCCGTGAGGAGGCAGATACGCAGTATTTT	CASSSPQGREEADTQYF
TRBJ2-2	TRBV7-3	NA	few	TGTGCCAGCAGCTTATCCCCGTATGGCGTAGCCGGGGAGCTGTTTTTT	CASSLSPYGVAGELFF
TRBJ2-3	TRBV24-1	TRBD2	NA	TGTGCCACCAGTGACCCCGGGACTAGCGGGCGTAGCACAGATACGCAGTATTTT	CATSDPGTSGRSTDTQYF
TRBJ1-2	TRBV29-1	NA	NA	TGCAGCGTTACCGACGGGTTAGGCTATGGCTACACCTTC	CSVTDGLGYGYTF
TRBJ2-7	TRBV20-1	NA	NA	TGCAGTGCTAGTAAATACAGGGCCGAGCAGTACTTC	CSASKYRAEQYF
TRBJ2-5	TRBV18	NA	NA	TGTGCCAGCTCACCACCCCGGACTCACGAAGAGACCCAGTACTTC	CASSPPRTHEETQYF
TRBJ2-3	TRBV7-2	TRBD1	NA	TGTGCCAGCAGCTTCGTCGGGACAGGGGTACCCCCTCAGAAGCAGTATTTT	CASSFVGTGVPPQKQYF
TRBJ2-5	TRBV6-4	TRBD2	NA	TGTGCCAGCAGTGAAACGGGCGGGGGAGGCCAAGAGACCCAGTACTTC	CASSETGGGGQETQYF
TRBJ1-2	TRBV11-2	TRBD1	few	TGTGCCAGCAGCATCAACAGGGGGCAAGGCTATGGCTACACCTTC	CASSINRGQGYGYTF
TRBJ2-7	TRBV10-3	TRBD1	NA	TGTGCCATGGCAGACAGGGTCTACGAGCAGTACTTC	CAMADRVYEQYF
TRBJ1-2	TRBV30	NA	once	TGTGCCTGGAGTGTAAACAGAGCTAACTATGGCTACACCTTC	CAWSVNRANYGYTF
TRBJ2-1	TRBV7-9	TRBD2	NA	TGTGCCAGCAGCCCCCCCGGACTAGCGGGAGGTGGTGAGCAGTTCTTC	CASSPPGLAGGGEQFF
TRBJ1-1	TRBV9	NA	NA	TGTGCCAGCAGCACCCCCGGGACAACTGAAGCTTTCTTT	CASSTPGTTEAFF
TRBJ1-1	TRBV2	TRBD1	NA	TGTGCCAGCAGGGAGACAGGGGGCACTGAAGCTTTCTTT	CASRETGGTEAFF
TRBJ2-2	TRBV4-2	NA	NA	TGTGCCAGCAGCTCTTCTAGGACTCGGAACACCGGGGAGCTGTTTTTT	CASSSSRTRNTGELFF
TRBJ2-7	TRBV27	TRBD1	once	TGTGCCAGCAGTCCAAGGACAGGGTTCTCCTACGAGCAGTACTTC	CASSPRTGFSYEQYF
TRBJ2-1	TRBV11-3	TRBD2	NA	TGTGCCAGCAGCTTAGGGGTAGCGGGATCCTACAATGAGCAGTTCTTC	CASSLGVAGSYNEQFF
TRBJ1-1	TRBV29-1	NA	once	TGCAGCGTTGAGCCAGGGATGAACACTGAAGCTTTCTTT	CSVEPGMNTEAFF
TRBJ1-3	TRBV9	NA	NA	TGTGCCAGCAGCGTAGTCCCCGGTAGCTCTGGAAACACCATATATTTT	CASSVVPGSSGNTIYF
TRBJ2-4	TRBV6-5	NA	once	TGTGCCAGCAAAGGGCAGGGTGGTGCCAAAAACATTCAGTACTTC	CASKGQGGAKNIQYF
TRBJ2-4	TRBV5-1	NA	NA	TGCGCCAGCAGCCCCCCCGGGGTTAGGGGAAACATTCAGTACTTC	CASSPPGVRGNIQYF
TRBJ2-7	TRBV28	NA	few	TGTGCCAGCAGTTTTTTCGCTGCGGGGGCCCAGAGCTCCTACGAGCAGTACTTC	CASSFFAAGAQSSYEQYF
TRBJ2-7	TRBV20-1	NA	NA	TGCAGTGCTGAGAGGGGTTACGAGCAGTACTTC	CSAERGYEQYF
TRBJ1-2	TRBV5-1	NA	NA	TGCGCCAGCAGCCCCGCGACCGGGGAATACTATGGCTACACCTTC	CASSPATGEYYGYTF
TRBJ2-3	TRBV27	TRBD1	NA	TGTGCCAGCAAAACAGGGGGGGATACGCAGTATTTT	CASKTGGDTQYF
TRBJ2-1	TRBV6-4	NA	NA	TGTGCCAGCAGTGATGGAGGGGCGTACAATGAGCAGTTCTTC	CASSDGGAYNEQFF
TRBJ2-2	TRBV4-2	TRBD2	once	TGTGCCAGCAGCCAAGCGGGGGGGCCCACCGGGGAGCTGTTTTTT	CASSQAGGPTGELFF